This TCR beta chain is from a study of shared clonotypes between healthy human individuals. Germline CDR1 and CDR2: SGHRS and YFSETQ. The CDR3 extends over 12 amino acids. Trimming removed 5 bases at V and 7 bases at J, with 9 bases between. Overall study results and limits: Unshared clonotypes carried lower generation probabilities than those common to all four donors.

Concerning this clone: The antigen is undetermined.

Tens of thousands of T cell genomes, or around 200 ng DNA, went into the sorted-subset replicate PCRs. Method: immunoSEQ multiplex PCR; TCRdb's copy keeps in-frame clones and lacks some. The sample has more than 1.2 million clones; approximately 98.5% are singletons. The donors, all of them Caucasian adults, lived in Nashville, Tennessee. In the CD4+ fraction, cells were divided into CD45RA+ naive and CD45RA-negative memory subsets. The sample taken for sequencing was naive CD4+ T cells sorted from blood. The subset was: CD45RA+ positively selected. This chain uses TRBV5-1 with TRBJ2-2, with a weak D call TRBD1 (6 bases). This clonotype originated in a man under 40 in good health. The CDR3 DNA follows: TGCGCCAGCAGACAGGGTGGCGGGGAGCTGTTTTTT. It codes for CASRQGGGELFF.